This T cell receptor beta chain was observed in a study of CD8 T cells in ankylosing spondylitis. Study results and caveats: A motif in TCR beta, a set of seven to nine highly homologous variants, appeared characteristic of ankylosing spondylitis blood. In ankylosing spondylitis patients, matched synovial fluid reportedly showed significant enrichment of disease-linked clones. Disease-linked clones displayed a CD8+ phenotype and appeared relatively rarely in peripheral blood. Earlier studies detected some motif variants in reactive arthritis synovial fluid and blood.

Quantitative 5'-RACE with molecular barcodes was used to make the TCR beta libraries. Via MiXCR, TCRdb re-called the 5' RACE reads, giving one row per CDR3 protein. The sample has tens of thousands of distinct CDR3 sequences, roughly 9% seen once. This clonotype was detected ten times or more. Its target is not known. CDR1 and CDR2 (germline): LGHDT, YNNKEL (reference sequence). The V and J ends lost 0 bases and 4 bases, in that order; junction bases with no gene match: 5. The CDR3 has 17 amino acids. The rearrangement uses TRBV3-1 and TRBJ2-1, with 11 nucleotides matching TRBD2. The TCR was taken from a male donor with ankylosing spondylitis. Sample: blood, either unsorted or a sorted T cell fraction (not recorded which). The CDR3 sequence: CASSQDSGRDSYNEQFF. CDR3 sequence (DNA): TGTGCCAGCAGCCAAGATAGCGGGAGGGATTCTTACAATGAGCAGTTCTTC.